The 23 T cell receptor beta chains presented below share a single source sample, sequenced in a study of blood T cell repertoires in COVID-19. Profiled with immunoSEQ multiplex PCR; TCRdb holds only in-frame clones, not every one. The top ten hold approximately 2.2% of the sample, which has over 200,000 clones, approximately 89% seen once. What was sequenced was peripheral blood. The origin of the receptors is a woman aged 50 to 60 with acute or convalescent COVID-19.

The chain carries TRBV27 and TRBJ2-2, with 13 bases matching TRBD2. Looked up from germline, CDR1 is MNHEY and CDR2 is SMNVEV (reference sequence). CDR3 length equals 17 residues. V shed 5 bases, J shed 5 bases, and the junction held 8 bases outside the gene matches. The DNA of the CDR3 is TGTGCCAGCAGTCTCCTCCGGACTAGCGGGAGTACCGGGGAGCTGTTTTTT. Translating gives CASSLLRTSGSTGELFF.

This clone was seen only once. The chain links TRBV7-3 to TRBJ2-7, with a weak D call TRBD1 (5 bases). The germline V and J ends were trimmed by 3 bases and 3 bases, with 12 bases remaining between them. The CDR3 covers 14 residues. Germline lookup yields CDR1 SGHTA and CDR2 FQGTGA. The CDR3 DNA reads TGTGCCAGCAGCTTCGCGCAGGGAAGCTACGAGCAGTACTTC. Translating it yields CASSFAQGSYEQYF.

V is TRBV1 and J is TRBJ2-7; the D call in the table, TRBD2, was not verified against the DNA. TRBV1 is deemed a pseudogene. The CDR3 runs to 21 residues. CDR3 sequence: CTSGRAGNLGLAGTITYEQYF. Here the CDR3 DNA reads TGCACCAGCGGTCGGGCAGGGAACTTAGGACTAGCGGGTACCATTACCTACGAGCAGTACTTC.

CDR3 sequence (DNA): TGTGCCAGCAAATCTGGGAGGGCTGAAGCTTTCTTT. Amino acid sequence: CASKSGRAEAFF. This chain uses TRBV25-1 with TRBJ1-1; no clear D. The germline V gene has CDR1 MGHDK and CDR2 SYGVNS. The CDR3 extends over 12 amino acids. Trimming took 7 bases from V and 6 from J, leaving 12 bases between them.

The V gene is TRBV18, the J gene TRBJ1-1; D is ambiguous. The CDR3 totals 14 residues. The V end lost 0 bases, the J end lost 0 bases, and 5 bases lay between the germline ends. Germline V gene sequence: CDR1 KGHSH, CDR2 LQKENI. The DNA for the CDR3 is TGTGCCAGCTCACCACCTCTGTTGAACACTGAAGCTTTCTTT. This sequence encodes CASSPPLLNTEAFF.

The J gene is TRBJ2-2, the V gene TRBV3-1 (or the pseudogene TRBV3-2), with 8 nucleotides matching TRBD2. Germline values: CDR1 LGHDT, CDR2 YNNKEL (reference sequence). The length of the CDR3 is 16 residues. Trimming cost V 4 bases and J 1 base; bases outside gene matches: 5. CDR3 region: CASSPWAGGNTGELFF. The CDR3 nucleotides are TGTGCCAGCAGCCCCTGGGCGGGAGGGAACACCGGGGAGCTGTTTTTT.

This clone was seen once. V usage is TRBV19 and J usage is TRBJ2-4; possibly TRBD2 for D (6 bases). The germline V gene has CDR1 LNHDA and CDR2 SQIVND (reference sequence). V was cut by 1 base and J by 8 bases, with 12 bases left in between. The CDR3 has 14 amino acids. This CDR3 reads CASSIAGLDDIQYF. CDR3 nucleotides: TGTGCCAGTAGTATAGCGGGACTTGATGACATTCAGTACTTC.

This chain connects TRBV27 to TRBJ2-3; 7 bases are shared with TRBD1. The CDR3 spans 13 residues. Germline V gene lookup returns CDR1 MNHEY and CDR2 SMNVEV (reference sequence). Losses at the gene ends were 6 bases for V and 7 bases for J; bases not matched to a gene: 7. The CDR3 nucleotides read TGTGCCAGCAGCCGAACAGGGGCGTATACGCAGTATTTT. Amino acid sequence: CASSRTGAYTQYF.

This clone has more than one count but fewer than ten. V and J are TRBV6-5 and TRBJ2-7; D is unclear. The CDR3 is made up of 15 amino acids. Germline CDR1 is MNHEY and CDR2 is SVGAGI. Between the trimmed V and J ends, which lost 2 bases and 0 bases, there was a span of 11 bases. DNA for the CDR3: TGTGCCAGCAGTTACAGGCTTAGGAGCTCCTACGAGCAGTACTTC. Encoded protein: CASSYRLRSSYEQYF.

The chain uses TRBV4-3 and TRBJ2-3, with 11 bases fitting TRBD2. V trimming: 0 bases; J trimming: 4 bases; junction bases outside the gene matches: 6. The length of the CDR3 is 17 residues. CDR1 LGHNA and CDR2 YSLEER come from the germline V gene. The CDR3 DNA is TGCGCCAGCAGCCAAGAACTAACTAGCGGGAGACCAGATACGCAGTATTTT. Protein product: CASSQELTSGRPDTQYF.

For the CDR3, the DNA is TGTGCCACCAGTGAAGGGGACTCCAGGGACTACGAGCAGTACTTC. This codes for CATSEGDSRDYEQYF. The V and J genes are TRBV24-1 and TRBJ2-7; possible D gene TRBD2, 6 bases. Germline V lookup: CDR1 KGHDR, CDR2 SFDVKD. The ends were cut back, 4 bases at V and 3 bases at J, with 15 bases in the middle. The CDR3 consists of 15 residues.

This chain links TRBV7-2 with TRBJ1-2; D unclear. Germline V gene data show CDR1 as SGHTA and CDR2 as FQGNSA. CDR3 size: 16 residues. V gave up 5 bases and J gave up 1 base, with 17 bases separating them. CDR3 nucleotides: TGTGCCAGCAGCCCCACTCGCGGGTCTGATAACTATGGCTACACCTTC. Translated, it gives CASSPTRGSDNYGYTF.

CDR3 in amino acids: CASSLDFSGTTGELFF. CDR3 DNA: TGTGCCAGCAGCTTGGATTTTAGCGGGACTACCGGGGAGCTGTTTTTT. V gene TRBV5-4 combines with J gene TRBJ2-2, with TRBD2 matching 8 bases. Germline V gene data show CDR1 as SGHNT and CDR2 as YYREEE (reference sequence). Trimming at V came to 0 bases and at J to 5 bases, leaving 6 bases not matched to a gene. This CDR3 region has 16 residues.

For the CDR3, the DNA is TGTGCCAGCAGGGATACGCCAGGGGGAAAGTACTTC. Its translation is CASRDTPGGKYF. The chain has TRBV2 and TRBJ2-7, with 7 bases matching TRBD1. The J segment lost 11 bases and the V segment lost 6 bases, leaving 10 bases of the junction unmatched. In germline, CDR1 is SNHLY, CDR2 FYNNEI. The CDR3 has 12 amino acids.

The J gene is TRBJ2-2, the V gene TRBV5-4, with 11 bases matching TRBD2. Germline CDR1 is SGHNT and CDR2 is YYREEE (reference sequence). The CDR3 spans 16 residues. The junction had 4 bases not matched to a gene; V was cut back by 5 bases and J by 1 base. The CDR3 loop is CASRQGTSGNTGELFF. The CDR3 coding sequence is TGTGCCAGCAGACAAGGGACTAGCGGGAACACCGGGGAGCTGTTTTTT.

The CDR3 DNA reads as TGTGCCAGCAGTGAACAGGGGACAGGGGGCAGTTATGGCTACACCTTC. This sequence encodes CASSEQGTGGSYGYTF. The chain links TRBV6-1 to TRBJ1-2; 12 positions agree with TRBD1. This CDR3 spans 16 amino acids. Germline trimming cut 2 bases from V and 5 bases from J; bases unmatched to any gene: 6. Germline loops: CDR1 MNHNS, CDR2 SASEGT.

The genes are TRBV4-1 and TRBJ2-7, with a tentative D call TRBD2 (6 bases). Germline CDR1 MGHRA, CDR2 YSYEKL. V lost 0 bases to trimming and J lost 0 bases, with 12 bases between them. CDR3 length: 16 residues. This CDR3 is CASSQDRLVLSYEQYF. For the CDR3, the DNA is TGCGCCAGCAGCCAAGATAGACTAGTACTCTCCTACGAGCAGTACTTC.

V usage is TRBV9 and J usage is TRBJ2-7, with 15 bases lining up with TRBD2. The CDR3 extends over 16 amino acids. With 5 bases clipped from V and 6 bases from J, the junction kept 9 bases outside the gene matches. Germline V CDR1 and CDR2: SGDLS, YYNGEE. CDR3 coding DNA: TGTGCCAGCAGTCACCGGACTAGCGGGAGGGCCTCCGAGCAGTACTTC. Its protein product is CASSHRTSGRASEQYF.

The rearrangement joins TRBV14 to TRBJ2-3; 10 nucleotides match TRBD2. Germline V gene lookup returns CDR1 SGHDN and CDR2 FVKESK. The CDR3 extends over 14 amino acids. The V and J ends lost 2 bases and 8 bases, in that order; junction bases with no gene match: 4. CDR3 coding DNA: TGTGCCAGCAGCCAACTAGCGGGAGAACCTACGCAGTATTTT. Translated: CASSQLAGEPTQYF. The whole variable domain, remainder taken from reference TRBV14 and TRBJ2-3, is EAGVTQFPSHSVIEKGQTVTLRCDPISGHDNLYWYRRVMGKEIKFLLHFVKESKQDESGMPNNRFLAERTGGTYSTLKVQPAELEDSGVYFCASSQLAGEPTQYFGPGTRLTVL.

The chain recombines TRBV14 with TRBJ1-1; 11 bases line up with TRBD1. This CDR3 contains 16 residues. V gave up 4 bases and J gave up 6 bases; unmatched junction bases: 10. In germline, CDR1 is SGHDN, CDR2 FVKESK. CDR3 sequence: CASSLLRTGGASEAFF. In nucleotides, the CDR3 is TGTGCCAGCAGCCTTCTAAGGACAGGGGGCGCGTCTGAAGCTTTCTTT. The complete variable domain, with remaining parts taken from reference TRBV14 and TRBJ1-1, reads EAGVTQFPSHSVIEKGQTVTLRCDPISGHDNLYWYRRVMGKEIKFLLHFVKESKQDESGMPNNRFLAERTGGTYSTLKVQPAELEDSGVYFCASSLLRTGGASEAFFGQGTRLTVV.

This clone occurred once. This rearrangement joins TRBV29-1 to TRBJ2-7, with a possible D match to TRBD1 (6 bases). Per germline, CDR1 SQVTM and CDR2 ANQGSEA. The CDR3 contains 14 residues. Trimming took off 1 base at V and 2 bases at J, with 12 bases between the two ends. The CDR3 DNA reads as TGCAGCGTTGAAGTTTACAGGGTTACCTACGAGCAGTACTTC. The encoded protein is CSVEVYRVTYEQYF.

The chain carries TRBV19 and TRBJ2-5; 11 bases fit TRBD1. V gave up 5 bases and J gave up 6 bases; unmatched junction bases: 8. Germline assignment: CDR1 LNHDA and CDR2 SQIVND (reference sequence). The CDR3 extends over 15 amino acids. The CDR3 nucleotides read TGTGCCAGTAGTCCGGGGACAGGGGGTATGAAGACCCAGTACTTC. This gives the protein CASSPGTGGMKTQYF.

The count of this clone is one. The CDR3 region is CASSHPSGNEQFF. CDR3 nucleotides: TGTGCCAGCAGCCACCCTAGCGGCAATGAGCAGTTCTTC. V gene TRBV4-2 combines with J gene TRBJ2-1; 7 bases fit TRBD2. V was pared by 3 bases and J by 6 bases, with 2 bases of the junction left unmatched. The CDR3 covers 13 residues. Germline CDR1 and CDR2: LGHNA and YNFKEQ.